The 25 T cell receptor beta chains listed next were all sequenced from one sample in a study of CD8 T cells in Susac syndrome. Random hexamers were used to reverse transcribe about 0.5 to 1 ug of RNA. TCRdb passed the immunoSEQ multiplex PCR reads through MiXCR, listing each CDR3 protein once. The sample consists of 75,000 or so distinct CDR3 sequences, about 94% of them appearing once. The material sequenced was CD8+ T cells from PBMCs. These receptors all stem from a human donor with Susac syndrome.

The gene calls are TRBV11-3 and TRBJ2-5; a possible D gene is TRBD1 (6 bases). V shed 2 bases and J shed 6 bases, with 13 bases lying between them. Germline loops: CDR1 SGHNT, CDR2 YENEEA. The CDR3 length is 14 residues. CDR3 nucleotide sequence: TGTGCCAGCAGCTTAACTGGGGGCTCGAAGACCCAGTACTTC. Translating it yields CASSLTGGSKTQYF.

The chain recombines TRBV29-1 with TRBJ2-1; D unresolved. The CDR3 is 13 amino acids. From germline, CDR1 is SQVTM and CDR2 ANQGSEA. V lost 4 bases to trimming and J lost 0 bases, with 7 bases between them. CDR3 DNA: TGCAGCGTTGGAAACGGCTCCTACAATGAGCAGTTCTTC. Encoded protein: CSVGNGSYNEQFF.

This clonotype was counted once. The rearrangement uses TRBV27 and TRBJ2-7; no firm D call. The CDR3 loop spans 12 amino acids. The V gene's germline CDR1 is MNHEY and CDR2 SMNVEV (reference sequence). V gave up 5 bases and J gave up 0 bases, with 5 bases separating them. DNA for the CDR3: TGTGCCAGCAGTGACGGCTCCTACGAGCAGTACTTC. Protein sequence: CASSDGSYEQYF.

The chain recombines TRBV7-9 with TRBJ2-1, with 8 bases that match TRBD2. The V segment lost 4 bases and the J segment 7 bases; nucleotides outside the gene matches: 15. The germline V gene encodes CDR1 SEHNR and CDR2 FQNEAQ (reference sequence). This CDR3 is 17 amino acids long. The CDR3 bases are TGTGCCAGCAGCTCGTGGAATAGCGGGGTCCCGGGGAATGAGCAGTTCTTC. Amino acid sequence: CASSSWNSGVPGNEQFF.

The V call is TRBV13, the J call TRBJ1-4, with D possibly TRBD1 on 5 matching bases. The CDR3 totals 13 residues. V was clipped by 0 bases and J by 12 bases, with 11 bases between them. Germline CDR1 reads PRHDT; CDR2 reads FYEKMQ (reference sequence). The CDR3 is CASSLGLGDELFF. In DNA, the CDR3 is TGTGCCAGCAGCTTAGGTCTCGGGGACGAACTGTTTTTT.

CDR3 bases: TGTGCCAGCAGTTCTGGGAGACCGGGACAGTCGGTTACCCAGTACTTC. Residues: CASSSGRPGQSVTQYF. The chain couples TRBV12-3 or TRBV12-4 to TRBJ2-5; TRBD1 matches at 7 bases. With 4 bases clipped from V and 8 bases from J, the junction kept 16 bases outside the gene matches. The CDR3 is made up of 16 amino acids.

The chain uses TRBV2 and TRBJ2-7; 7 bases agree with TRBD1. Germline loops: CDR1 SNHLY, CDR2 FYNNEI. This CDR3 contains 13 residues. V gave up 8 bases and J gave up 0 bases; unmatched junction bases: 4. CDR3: CASLRDSSYEQYF. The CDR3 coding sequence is TGTGCCAGCCTACGGGACAGCTCCTACGAGCAGTACTTC.

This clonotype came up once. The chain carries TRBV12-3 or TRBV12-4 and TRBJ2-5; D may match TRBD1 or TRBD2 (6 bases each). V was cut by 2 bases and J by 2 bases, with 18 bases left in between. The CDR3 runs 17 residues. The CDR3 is CASSLQAGGGLQETQYF. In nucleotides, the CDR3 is TGTGCCAGCAGTTTACAGGCCGGGGGCGGCTTACAAGAGACCCAGTACTTC.

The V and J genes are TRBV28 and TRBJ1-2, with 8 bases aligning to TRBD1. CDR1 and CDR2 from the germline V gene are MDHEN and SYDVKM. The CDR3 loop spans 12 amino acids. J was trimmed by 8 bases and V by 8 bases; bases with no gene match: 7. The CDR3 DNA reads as TGTGCCAGCGAAGGACAGGGTCTAGGCTACACCTTC. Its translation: CASEGQGLGYTF.

The DNA for the CDR3 is TGTGCCAGCAGTTTAAACAGCGGAGTCACAGATACGCAGTATTTT. Amino acid sequence: CASSLNSGVTDTQYF. The rearrangement links TRBV27 to TRBJ2-3, with D maybe TRBD2 (5 bases). Trimming took 2 bases from V and 2 from J, leaving 11 bases between them. The CDR3 covers 15 residues. CDR1 and CDR2 from the germline V gene are MNHEY and SMNVEV (reference sequence).

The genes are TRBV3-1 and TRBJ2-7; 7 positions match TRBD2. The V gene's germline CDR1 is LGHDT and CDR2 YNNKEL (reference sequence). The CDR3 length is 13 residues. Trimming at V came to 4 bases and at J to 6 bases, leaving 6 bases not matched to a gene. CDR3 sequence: CASSPGGGSEQYF. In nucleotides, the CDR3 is TGTGCCAGCAGCCCCGGCGGGGGAAGCGAGCAGTACTTC.

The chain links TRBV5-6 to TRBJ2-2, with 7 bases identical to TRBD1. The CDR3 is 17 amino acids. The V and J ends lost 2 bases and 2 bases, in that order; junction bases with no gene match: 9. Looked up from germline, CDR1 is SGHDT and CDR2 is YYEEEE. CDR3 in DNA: TGTGCCAGCAGCTTTCCCCCGGACAGGATTAACACCGGGGAGCTGTTTTTT. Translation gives CASSFPPDRINTGELFF.

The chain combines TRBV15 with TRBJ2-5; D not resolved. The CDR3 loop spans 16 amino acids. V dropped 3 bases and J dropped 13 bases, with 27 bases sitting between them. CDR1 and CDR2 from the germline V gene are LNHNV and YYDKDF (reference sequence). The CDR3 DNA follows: TGTGCCACCAGCAGCACGTCAAGTGATAAAGAGGTGGACGGGTACTTC. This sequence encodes CATSSTSSDKEVDGYF.

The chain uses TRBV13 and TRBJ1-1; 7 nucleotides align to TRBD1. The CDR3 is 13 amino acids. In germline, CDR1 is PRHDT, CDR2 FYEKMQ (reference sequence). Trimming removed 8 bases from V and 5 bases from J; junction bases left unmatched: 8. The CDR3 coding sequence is TGTGCCAGCTCCGGACAGGATCCGACTGAAGCTTTCTTT. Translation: CASSGQDPTEAFF.

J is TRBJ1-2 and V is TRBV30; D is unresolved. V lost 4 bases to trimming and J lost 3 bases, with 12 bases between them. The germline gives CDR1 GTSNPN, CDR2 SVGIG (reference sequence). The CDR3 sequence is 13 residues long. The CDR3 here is CAWNLPWDYGYTF. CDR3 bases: TGTGCCTGGAATCTGCCTTGGGACTATGGCTACACCTTC.

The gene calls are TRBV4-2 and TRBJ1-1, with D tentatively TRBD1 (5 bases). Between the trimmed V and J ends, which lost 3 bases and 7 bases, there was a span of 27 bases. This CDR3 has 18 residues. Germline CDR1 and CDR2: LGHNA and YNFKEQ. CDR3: CASSHPLEGRRTSREAFF. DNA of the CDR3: TGTGCCAGCAGCCACCCCCTAGAGGGACGGAGAACCTCTCGTGAAGCTTTCTTT.

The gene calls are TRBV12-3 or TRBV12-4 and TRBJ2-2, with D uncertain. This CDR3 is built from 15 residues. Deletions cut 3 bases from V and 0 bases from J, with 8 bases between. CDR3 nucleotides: TGTGCCAGCAGTTTGGGGTCTCCGAACACCGGGGAGCTGTTTTTT. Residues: CASSLGSPNTGELFF.

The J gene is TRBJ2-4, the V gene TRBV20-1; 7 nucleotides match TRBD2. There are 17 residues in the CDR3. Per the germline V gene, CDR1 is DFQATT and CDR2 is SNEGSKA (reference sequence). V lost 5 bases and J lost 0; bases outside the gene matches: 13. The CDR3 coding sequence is TGCAGTGCTGCGCCTTTCGACGAGCGGGAAGCCAAAAACATTCAGTACTTC. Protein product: CSAAPFDEREAKNIQYF.

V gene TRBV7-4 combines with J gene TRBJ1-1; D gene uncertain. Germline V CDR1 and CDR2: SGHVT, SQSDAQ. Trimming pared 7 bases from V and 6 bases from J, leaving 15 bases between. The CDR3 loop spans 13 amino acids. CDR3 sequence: CASTGSKGPEAFF. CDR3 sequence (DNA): TGTGCCAGCACCGGATCCAAAGGGCCTGAAGCTTTCTTT.

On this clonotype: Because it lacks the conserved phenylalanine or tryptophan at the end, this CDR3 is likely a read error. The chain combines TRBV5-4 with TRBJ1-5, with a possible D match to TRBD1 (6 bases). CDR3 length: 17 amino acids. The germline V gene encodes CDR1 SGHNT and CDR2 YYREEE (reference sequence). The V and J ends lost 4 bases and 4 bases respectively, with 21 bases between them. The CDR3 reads CASSGWRAQGCNQPQHL. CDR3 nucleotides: TGTGCCAGCAGCGGATGGAGGGCACAGGGATGTAATCAGCCCCAGCATTTG.

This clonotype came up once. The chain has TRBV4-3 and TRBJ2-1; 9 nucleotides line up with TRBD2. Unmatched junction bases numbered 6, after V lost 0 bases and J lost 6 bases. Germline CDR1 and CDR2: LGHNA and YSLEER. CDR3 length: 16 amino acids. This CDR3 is CASSQDAREGRNEQFF. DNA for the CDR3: TGCGCCAGCAGCCAAGATGCGCGGGAGGGCCGCAATGAGCAGTTCTTC.

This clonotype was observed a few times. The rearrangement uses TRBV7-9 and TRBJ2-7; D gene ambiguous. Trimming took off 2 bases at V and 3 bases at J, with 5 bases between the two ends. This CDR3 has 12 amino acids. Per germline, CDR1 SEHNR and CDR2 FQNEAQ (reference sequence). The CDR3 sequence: CASSLQSYEQYF. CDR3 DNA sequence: TGTGCCAGCAGCTTACAGAGCTACGAGCAGTACTTC.

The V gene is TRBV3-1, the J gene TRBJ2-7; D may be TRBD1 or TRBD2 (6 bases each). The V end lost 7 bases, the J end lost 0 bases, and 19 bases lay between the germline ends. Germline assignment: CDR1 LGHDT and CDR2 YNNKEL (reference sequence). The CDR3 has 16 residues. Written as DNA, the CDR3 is TGTGCCAGCACCCGCTCAACAGGAGGGGGCTCCTACGAGCAGTACTTC. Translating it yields CASTRSTGGGSYEQYF.

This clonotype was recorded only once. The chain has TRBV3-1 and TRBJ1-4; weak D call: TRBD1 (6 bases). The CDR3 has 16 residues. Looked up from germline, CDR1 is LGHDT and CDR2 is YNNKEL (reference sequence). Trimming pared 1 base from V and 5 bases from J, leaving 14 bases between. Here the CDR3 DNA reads TGTGCCAGCAGCCAAGGGGTCTTAAGGGGGAATGAAAAACTGTTTTTT. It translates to CASSQGVLRGNEKLFF.

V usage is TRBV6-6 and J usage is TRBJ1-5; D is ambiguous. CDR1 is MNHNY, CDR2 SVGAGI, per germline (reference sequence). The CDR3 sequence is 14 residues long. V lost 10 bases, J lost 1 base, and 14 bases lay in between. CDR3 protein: CATPSLRSNQPQHF. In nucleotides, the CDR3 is TGTGCCACCCCCAGTCTTCGAAGCAATCAGCCCCAGCATTTT.